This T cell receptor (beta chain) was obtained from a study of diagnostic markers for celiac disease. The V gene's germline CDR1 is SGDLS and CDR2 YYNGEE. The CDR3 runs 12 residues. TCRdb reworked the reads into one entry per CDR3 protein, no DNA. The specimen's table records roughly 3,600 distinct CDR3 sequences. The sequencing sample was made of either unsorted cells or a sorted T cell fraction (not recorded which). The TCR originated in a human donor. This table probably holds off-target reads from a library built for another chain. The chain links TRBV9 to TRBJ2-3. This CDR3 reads CASSVLTDTQYF.